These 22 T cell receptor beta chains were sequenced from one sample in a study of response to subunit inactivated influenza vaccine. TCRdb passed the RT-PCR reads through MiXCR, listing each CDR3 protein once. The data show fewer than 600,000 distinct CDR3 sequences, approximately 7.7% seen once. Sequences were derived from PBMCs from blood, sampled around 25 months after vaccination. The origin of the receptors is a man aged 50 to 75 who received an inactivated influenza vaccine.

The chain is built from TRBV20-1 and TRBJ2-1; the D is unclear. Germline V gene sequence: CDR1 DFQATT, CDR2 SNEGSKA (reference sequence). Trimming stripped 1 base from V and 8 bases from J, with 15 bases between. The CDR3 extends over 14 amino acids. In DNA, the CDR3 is TGCAGTGCTAGAGGTCCTCTTTCCCGCTATGAGCAGTTCTTC. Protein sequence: CSARGPLSRYEQFF.

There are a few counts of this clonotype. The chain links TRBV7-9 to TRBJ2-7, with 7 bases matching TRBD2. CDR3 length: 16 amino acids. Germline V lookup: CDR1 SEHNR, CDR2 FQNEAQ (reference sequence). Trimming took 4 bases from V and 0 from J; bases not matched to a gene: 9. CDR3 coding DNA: TGTGCCAGCAGCTCCCTGACTAGCCCAAGCTCCTACGAGCAGTACTTC. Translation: CASSSLTSPSSYEQYF.

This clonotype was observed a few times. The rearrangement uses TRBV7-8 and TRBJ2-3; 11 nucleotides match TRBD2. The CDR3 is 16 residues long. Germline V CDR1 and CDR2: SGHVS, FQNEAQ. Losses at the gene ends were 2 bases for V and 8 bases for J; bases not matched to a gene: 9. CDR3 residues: CASSLPSGSGRGTQYF. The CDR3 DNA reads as TGTGCCAGCAGCTTACCTTCGGGTAGCGGGAGGGGTACGCAGTATTTT.

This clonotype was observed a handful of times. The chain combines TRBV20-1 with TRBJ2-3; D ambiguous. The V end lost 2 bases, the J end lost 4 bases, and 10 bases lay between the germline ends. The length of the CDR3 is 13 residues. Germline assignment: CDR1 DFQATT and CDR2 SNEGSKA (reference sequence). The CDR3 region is CSARYRIADTQYF. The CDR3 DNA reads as TGCAGTGCTAGATACAGAATCGCAGATACGCAGTATTTT.

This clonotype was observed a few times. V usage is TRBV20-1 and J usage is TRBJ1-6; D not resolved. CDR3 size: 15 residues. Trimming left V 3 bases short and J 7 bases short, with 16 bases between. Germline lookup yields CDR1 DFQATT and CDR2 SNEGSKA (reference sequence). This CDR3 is CSASPGQNGNSPLHF. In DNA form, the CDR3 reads TGCAGTGCTAGCCCCGGCCAAAACGGGAATTCACCCCTCCACTTT.

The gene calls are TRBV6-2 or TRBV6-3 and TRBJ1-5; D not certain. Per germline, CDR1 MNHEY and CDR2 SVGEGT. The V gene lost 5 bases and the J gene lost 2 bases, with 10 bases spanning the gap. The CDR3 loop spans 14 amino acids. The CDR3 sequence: CASSQNLGNQPQHF. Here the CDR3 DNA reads TGTGCCAGCAGTCAAAATTTGGGCAATCAGCCCCAGCATTTT.

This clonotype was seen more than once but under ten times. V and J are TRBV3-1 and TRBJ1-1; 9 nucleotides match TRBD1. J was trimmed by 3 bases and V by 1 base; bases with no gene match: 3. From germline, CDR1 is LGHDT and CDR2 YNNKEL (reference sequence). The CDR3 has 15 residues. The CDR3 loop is CASSQAGQGYTEAFF. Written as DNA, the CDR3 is TGTGCCAGCAGCCAAGCTGGACAGGGGTACACTGAAGCTTTCTTT.

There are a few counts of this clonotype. CDR3 in DNA: TGCAGCGTTGAAGGCTGGCGGGAGGTGGGCCAAGAGACCCAGTACTTC. This encodes CSVEGWREVGQETQYF. The V call is TRBV29-1, the J call TRBJ2-5; 8 bases match TRBD2. V dropped 1 base and J dropped 1; count of bases not matched to a gene: 8. Per germline, CDR1 SQVTM and CDR2 ANQGSEA. This CDR3 spans 16 amino acids.

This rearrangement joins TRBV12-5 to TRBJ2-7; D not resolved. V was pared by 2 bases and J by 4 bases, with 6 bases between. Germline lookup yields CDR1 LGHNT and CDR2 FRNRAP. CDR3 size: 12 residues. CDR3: CASGLLWYEQYF. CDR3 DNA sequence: TGTGCTAGTGGTTTGCTCTGGTACGAGCAGTACTTC.

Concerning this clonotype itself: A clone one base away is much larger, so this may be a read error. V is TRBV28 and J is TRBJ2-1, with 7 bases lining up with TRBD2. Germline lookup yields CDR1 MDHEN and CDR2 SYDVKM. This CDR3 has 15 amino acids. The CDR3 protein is CASSISGPSYNKQFF. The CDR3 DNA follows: TGTGCCAGCAGTATTAGCGGGCCCTCCTACAATAAGCAGTTCTTC.

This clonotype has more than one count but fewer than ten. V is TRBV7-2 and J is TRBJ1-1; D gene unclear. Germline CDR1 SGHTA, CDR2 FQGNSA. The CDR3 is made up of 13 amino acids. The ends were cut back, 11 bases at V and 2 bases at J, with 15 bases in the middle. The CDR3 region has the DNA TGTGCCGCTCGGTCCAGGCCCAACACTGAAGCTTTCTTT. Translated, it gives CAARSRPNTEAFF.

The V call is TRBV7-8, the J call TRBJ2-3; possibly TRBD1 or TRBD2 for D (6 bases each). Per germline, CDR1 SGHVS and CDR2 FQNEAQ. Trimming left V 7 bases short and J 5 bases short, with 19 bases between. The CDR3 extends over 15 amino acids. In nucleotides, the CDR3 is TGTGCCAGCACCAGTCTTAGGGGGGTGGGAGATACGCAGTATTTT. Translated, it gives CASTSLRGVGDTQYF.

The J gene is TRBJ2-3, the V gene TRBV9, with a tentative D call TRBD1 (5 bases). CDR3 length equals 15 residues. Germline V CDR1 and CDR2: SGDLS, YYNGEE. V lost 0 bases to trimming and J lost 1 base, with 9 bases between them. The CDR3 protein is CASSVDDRGTDTQYF. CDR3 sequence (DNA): TGTGCCAGCAGCGTAGATGACAGAGGCACAGATACGCAGTATTTT. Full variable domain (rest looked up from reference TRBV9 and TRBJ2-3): DSGVTQTPKHLITATGQRVTLRCSPRSGDLSVYWYQQSLDQGLQFLIQYYNGEERAKGNILERFSAQQFPDLHSELNLSSLELGDSALYFCASSVDDRGTDTQYFGPGTRLTVL.

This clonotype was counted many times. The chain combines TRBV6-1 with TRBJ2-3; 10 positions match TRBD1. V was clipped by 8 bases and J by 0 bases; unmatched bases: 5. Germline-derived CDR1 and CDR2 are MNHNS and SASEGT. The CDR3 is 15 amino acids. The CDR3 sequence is CASLRTGGSTDTQYF. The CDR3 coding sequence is TGTGCCAGCCTTAGGACAGGGGGAAGCACAGATACGCAGTATTTT.

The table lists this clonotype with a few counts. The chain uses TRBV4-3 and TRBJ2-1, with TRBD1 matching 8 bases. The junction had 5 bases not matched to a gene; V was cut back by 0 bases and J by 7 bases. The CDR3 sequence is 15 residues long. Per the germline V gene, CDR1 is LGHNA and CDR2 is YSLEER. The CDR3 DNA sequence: TGCGCCAGCAGCCAAGACCGACAGGGGAGGAATGAGCAGTTCTTC. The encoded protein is CASSQDRQGRNEQFF.

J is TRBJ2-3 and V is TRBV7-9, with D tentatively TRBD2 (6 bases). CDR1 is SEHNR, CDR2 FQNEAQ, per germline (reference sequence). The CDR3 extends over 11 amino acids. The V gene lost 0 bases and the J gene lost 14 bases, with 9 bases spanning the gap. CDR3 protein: CASSLAGGGYF. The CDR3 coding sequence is TGTGCCAGCAGCTTAGCGGGAGGCGGGTATTTT. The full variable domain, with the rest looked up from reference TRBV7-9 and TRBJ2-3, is DTGVSQNPRHKITKRGQNVTFRCDPISEHNRLYWYRQTLGQGPEFLTYFQNEAQLEKSRLLSDRFSAERPKGSFSTLEIQRTEQGDSAMYLCASSLAGGGYFGPGTRLTVL.

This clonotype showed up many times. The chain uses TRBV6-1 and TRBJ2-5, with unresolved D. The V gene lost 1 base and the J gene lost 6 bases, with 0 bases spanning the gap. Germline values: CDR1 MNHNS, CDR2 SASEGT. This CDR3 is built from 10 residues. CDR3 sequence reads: CASSEETQYF. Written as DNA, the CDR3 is TGTGCCAGCAGTGAAGAGACCCAGTACTTC.

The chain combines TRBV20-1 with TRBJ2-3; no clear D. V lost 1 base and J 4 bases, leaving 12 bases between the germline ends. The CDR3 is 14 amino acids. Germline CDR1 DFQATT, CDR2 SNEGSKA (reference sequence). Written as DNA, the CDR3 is TGCAGTGCTAGAGCCCCGGTTGGGGCAGATACGCAGTATTTT. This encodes CSARAPVGADTQYF.

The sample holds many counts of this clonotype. CDR3 loop: CASSHPMGDTEAFF. The CDR3, as DNA: TGTGCCAGCAGCCACCCCATGGGGGACACTGAAGCTTTCTTT. The rearrangement joins TRBV16 to TRBJ1-1; a possible D gene is TRBD1 (5 bases). Trimming took 3 bases from V and 3 from J, leaving 11 bases between them. There are 14 residues in the CDR3. Per germline, CDR1 KGHSY and CDR2 FQNENV.

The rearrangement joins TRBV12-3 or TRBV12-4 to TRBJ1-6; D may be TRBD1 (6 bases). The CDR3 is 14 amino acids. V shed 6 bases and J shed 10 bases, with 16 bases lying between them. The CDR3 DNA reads TGTGCCAGCAGCTTCGTTGGGGGCATCTCACCCCTCCACTTT. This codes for CASSFVGGISPLHF.

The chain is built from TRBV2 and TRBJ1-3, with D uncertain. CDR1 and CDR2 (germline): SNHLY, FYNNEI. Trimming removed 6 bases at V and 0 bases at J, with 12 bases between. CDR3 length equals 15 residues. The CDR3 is CASRHGPLSGNTIYF. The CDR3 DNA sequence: TGTGCCAGCAGACACGGACCGCTCTCTGGAAACACCATATATTTT.

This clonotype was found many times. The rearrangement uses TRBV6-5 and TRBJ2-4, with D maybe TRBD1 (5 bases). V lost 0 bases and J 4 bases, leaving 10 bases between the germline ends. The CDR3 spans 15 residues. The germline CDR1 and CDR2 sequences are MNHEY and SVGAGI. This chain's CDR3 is CASSYSGRGKNIQYF. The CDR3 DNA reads TGTGCCAGCAGTTACTCGGGAAGGGGAAAAAACATTCAGTACTTC.